The entry below describes one TCR beta chain. The CDR3 is made up of 14 amino acids. With 6 bases removed from V and 5 bases from J, the gap between germline ends came to 13 bases. Germline CDR1 MDHEN, CDR2 SYDVKM. The sample comes from a study of control samples from healthy donors and cancer patients. Generated by immunoSEQ multiplex PCR, the TCRdb table keeps only in-frame clones and is missing some. The table records some 130,000 clones, 75% to 95% of them present only once. This TCR was recovered from a man aged 40-49 years in good health. The material sequenced was blood. The chain recombines TRBV28 with TRBJ1-4; maybe TRBD1 (5 bases). Here the CDR3 reads CASSPSGGNEKLFF. CDR3 sequence (DNA): TGTGCCAGCAGCCCATCCGGGGGGAATGAAAAACTGTTTTTT.